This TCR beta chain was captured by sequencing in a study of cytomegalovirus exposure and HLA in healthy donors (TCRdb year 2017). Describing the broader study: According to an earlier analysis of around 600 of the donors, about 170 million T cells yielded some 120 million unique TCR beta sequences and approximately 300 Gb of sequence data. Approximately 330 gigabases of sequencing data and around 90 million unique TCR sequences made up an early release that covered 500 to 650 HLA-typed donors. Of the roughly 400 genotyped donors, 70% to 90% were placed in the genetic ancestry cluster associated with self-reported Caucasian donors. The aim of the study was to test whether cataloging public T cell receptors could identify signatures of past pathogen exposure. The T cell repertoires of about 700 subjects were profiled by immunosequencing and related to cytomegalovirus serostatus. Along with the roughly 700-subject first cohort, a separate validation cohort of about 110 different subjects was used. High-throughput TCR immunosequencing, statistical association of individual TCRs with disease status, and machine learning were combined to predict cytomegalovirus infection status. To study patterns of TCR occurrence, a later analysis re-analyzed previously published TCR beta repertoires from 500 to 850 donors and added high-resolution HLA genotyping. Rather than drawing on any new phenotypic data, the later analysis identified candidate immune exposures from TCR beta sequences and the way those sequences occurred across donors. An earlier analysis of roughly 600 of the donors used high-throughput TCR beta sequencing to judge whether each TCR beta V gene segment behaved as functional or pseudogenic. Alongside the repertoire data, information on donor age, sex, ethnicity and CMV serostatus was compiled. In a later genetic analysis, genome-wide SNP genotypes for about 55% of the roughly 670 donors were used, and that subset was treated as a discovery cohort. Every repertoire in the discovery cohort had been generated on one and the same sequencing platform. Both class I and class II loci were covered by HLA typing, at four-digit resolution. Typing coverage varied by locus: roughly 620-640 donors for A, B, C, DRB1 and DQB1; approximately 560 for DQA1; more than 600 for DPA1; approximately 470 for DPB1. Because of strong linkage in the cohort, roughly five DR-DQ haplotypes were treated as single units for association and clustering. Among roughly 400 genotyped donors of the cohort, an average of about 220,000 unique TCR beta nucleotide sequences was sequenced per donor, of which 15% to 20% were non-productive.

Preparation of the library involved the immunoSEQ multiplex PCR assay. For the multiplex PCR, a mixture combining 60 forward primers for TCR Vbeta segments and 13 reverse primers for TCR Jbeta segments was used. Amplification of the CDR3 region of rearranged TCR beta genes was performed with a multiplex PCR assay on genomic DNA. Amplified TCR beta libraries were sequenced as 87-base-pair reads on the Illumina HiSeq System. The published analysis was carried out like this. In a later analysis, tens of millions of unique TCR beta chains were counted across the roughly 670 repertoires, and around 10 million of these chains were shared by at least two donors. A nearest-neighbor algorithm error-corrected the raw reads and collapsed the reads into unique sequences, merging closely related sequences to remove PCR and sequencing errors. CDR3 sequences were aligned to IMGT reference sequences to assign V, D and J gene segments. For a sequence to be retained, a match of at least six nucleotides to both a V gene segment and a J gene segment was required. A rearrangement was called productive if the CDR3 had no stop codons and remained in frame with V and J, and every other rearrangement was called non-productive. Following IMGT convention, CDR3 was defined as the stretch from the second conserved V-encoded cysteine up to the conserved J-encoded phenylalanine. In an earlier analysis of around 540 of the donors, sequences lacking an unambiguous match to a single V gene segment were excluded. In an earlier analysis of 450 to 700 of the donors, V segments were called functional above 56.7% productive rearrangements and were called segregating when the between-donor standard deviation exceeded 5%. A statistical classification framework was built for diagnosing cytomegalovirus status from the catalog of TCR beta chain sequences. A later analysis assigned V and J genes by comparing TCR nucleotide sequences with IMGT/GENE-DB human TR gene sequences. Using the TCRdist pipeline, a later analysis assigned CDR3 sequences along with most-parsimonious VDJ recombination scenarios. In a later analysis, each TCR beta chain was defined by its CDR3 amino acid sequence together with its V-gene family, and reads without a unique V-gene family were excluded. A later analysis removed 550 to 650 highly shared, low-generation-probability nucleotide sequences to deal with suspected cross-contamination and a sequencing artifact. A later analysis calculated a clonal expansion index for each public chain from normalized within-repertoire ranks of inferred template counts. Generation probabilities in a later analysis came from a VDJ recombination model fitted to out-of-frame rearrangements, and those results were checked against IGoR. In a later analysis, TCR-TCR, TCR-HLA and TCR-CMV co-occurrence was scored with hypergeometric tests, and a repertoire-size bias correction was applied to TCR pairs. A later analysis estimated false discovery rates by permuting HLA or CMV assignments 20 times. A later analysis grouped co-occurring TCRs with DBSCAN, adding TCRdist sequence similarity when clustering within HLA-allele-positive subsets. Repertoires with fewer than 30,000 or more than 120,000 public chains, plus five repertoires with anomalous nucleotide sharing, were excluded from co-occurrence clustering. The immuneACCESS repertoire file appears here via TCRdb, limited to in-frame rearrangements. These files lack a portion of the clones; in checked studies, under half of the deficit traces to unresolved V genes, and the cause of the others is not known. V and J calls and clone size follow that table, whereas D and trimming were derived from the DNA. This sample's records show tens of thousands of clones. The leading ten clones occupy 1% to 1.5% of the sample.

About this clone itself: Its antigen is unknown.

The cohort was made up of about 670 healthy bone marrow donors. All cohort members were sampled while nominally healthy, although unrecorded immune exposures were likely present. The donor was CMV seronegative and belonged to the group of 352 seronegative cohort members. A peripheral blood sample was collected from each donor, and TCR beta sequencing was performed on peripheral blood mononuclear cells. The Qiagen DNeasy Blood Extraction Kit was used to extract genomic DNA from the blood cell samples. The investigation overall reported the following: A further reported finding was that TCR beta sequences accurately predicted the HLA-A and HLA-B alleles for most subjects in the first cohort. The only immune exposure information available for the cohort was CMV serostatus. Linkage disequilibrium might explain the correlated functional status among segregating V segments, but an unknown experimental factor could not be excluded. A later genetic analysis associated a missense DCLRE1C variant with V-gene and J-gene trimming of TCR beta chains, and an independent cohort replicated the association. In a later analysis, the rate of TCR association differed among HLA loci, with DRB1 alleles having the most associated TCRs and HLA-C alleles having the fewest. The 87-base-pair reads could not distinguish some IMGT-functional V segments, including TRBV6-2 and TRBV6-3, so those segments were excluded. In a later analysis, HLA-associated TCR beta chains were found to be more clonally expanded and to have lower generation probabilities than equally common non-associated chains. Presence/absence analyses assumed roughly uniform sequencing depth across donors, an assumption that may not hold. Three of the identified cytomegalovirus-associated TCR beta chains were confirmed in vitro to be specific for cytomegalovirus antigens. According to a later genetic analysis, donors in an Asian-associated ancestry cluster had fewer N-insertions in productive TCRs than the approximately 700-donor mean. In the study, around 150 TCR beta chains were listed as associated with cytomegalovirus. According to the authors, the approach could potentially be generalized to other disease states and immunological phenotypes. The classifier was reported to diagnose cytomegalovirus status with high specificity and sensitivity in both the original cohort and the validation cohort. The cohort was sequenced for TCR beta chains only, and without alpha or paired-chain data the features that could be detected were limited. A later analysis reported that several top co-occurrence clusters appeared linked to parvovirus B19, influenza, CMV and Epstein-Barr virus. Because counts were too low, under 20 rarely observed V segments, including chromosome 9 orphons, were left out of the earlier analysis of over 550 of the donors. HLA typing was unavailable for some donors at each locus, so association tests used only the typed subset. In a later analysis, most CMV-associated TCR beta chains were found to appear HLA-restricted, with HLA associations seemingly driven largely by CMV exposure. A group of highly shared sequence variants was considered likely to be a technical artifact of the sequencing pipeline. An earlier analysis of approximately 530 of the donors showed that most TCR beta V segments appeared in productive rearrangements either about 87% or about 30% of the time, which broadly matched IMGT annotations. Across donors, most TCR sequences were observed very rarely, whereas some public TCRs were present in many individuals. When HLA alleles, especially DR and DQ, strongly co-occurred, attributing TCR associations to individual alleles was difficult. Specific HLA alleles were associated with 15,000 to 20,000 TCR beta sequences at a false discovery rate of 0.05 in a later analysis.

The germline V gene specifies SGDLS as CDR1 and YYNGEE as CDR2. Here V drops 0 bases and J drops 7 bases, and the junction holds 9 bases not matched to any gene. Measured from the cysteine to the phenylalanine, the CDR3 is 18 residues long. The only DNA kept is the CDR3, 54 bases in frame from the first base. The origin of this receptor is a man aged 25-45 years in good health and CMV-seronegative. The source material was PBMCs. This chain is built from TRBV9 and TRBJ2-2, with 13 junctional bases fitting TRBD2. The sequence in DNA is TGTGCCAGCAGCGTAGGACTAGCGGGAGGATCAGGAATCGGGGAGCTGTTTTTT. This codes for CASSVGLAGGSGIGELFF.